Reported below is one T cell receptor (beta chain). Its antigen remains unidentified. Naive CD8 cells were CD45RO-negative, positively selected for CCR7, excluding terminally differentiated effector memory CD45RA+ cells. There were no recent acute infections or vaccinations among the donors, who were healthy HIV-negative adults. The V end lost 6 bases, the J end lost 9 bases, and 17 bases lay between the germline ends. CDR1 is MNHNY, CDR2 SVGAGI, per germline (reference sequence). This CDR3 contains 13 residues. These data originate in a study of shared clonotypes between healthy human individuals. Across the whole study: There were three CD4 naive, three CD4 memory, two CD8 naive and one CD8 memory plates per donor.

Points from the study as a whole: Clonotypes not shared had lower generation probabilities than those common to all four donors.

Sequencing was performed with immunoSEQ multiplex PCR; in TCRdb, only in-frame clones are kept and a portion is missing. This sample has 630,000 or so clones; about 98% occur once, and the top ten carry 0.3%. Sequenced material: naive CD8+ T cells sorted from blood. The V and J genes are TRBV6-6 and TRBJ1-2, with D uncertain. The source is a man under 40 in good health. Written as DNA, the CDR3 is TGTGCCAGCAGCCCTTTTTTAGGGTATAGCTACACCTTC. It encodes CASSPFLGYSYTF.